The sample holds a few counts of the clone carrying this T cell receptor (beta chain). Each CDR3 protein gets one entry after TCRdb re-called the reads with MiXCR. The sample shows about 250,000 distinct CDR3 sequences, 6.5% of them seen only once. The entry originates in a study of T cell repertoires in cytomegalovirus infection. The ends lost 1 base at V and 7 bases at J; junction bases unmatched: 7. CDR1 and CDR2 (germline): SGHDT, YYEEEE. The CDR3 covers 15 residues. This clonotype originated in a human donor in good health (CMV status not recorded). Some clones in this sample may be carry-over from other donors' samples. V usage is TRBV5-6 and J usage is TRBJ1-4; 7 nucleotides line up with TRBD1. The sequenced sample was PBMCs. The CDR3 coding sequence is TGTGCCAGCAGCTTGACCGGGACAGCAATTGAAAAACTGTTTTTT. Its translation: CASSLTGTAIEKLFF.